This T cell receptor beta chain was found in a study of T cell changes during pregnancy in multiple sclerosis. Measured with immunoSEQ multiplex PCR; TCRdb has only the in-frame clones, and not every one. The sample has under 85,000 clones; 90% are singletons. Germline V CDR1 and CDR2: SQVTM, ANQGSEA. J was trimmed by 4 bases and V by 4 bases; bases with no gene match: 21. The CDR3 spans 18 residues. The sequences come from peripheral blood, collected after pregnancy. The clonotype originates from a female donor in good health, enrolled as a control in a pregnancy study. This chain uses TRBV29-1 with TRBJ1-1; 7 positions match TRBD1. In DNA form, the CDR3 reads TGCAGCGTTGTTCCCCGCTTCGGGACAGAACATAGAGGCACTGAAGCTTTCTTT. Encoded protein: CSVVPRFGTEHRGTEAFF.